This T cell receptor beta chain emerged from a study of cytomegalovirus exposure and HLA in healthy donors. Notes on the study in general: In vitro data verified a few CMV-associated chains as specific for CMV antigens.

Germline V gene lookup returns CDR1 SGHRS and CDR2 YFSETQ. This CDR3 contains 17 residues. Trimming removed 4 bases at V and 2 bases at J, with 21 bases between. The PCR employed 60 Vbeta primers together with 13 Jbeta primers. Here immunoSEQ multiplex PCR was the method, and the copy in TCRdb shows in-frame clones only, minus some. The sample carries 150,000 to 200,000 clones, more than 9.5% recorded once. Notes on this clone: Its cognate antigen is unknown.

Sequenced material: PBMCs. The genes are TRBV5-1 and TRBJ2-5; D is perhaps TRBD1 (5 bases). This clonotype was obtained from a man over 45 in good health and CMV-seropositive. The CDR3 DNA reads TGCGCCAGCAGCCCTGGACAAATCCTTGGCCAACAAGAGACCCAGTACTTC. Translated, it gives CASSPGQILGQQETQYF.